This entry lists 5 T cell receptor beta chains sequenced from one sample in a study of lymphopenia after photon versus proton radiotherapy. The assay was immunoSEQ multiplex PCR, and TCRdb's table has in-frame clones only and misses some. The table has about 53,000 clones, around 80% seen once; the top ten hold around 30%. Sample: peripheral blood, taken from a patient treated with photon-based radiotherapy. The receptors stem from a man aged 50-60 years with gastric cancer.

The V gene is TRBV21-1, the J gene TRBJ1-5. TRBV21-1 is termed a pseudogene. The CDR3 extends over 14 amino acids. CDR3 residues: CASSNRDGWEPQHF. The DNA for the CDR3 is TGTGCCAGCAGCAACCGGGACGGATGGGAGCCCCAGCATTTT.

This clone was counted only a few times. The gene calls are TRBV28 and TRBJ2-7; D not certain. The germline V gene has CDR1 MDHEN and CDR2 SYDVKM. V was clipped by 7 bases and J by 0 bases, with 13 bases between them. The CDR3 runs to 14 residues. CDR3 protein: CASTTAGSSYEQYF. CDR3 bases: TGTGCCAGCACGACGGCAGGTAGCTCCTACGAGCAGTACTTC.

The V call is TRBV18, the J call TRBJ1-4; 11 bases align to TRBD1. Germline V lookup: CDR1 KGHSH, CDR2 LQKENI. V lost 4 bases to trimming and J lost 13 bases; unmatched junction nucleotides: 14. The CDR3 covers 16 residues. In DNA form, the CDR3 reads TGTGCCAGCTCACTTACCAAGGACAGGGGGCACTCAGGACTGTTTTTT. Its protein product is CASSLTKDRGHSGLFF.

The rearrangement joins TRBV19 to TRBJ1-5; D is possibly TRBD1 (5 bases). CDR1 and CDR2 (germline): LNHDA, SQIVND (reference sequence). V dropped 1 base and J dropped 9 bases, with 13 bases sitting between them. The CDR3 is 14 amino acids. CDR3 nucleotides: TGTGCCAGTAGTATAGCGCAGGCCGGGGCGCCCCAGCATTTT. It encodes CASSIAQAGAPQHF. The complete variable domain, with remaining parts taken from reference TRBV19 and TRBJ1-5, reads DGGITQSPKYLFRKEGQNVTLSCEQNLNHDAMYWYRQDPGQGLRLIYYSQIVNDFQKGDIAEGYSVSREKKESFPLTVTSAQKNPTAFYLCASSIAQAGAPQHFGDGTRLSIL.

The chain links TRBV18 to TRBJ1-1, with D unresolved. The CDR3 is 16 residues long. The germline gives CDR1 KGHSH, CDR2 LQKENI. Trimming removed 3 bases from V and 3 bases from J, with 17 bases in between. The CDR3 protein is CASSPSDSHGDTEAFF. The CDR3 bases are TGTGCCAGCTCACCTTCGGACTCCCACGGGGACACTGAAGCTTTCTTT. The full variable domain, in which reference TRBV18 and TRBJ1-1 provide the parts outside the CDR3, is NAGVMQNPRHLVRRRGQEARLRCSPMKGHSHVYWYRQLPEEGLKFMVYLQKENIIDESGMPKERFSAEFPKEGPSILRIQQVVRGDSAAYFCASSPSDSHGDTEAFFGQGTRLTVV.